The 24 T cell receptor beta chains below come from one sample, sequenced in a study of molecular identifiers for immune sequencing clone quantification. Each CDR3 protein gets one entry after TCRdb re-called the PCR reads with MiXCR. The repertoire includes under 800,000 distinct CDR3 sequences, roughly 23% of them detected once, and around 0.78% sits in the top ten. Sequencing used naive CD8+ T cells from blood, with Jurkat cell RNA spiked in. Subset meaning: FACS-sorted CD8+CD4-CCR7+CD45RA+ naive T cells. The receptors here all came from a human donor in good health. Some libraries in this study had Jurkat cell RNA spiked in.

This clonotype was found a few times. The chain recombines TRBV19 with TRBJ2-4, with TRBD1 matching over 10 bases. This CDR3 is 15 amino acids long. Unmatched junction bases numbered 4, after V lost 7 bases and J lost 1 base. From germline, CDR1 is LNHDA and CDR2 SQIVND (reference sequence). The CDR3 spells CASMEGQGAKNIQYF. Here the CDR3 DNA reads TGTGCCAGTATGGAGGGACAGGGGGCCAAAAACATTCAGTACTTC. Full variable domain (outside the CDR3, taken from reference TRBV19 and TRBJ2-4): DGGITQSPKYLFRKEGQNVTLSCEQNLNHDAMYWYRQDPGQGLRLIYYSQIVNDFQKGDIAEGYSVSREKKESFPLTVTSAQKNPTAFYLCASMEGQGAKNIQYFGAGTRLSVL.

This clonotype was seen a handful of times. The chain links TRBV19 to TRBJ1-5; no clear D gene. In germline, CDR1 is LNHDA, CDR2 SQIVND (reference sequence). This CDR3 comprises 13 residues. V lost 5 bases and J lost 5, with 10 bases in between. The CDR3 protein is CASSLDTDQPQHF. As DNA, the CDR3 is TGTGCCAGTAGTCTTGACACCGATCAGCCCCAGCATTTT.

This clonotype was observed a few times. V is TRBV5-6 and J is TRBJ1-4, with TRBD1 as a possible D gene (6 bases). CDR1 and CDR2 (germline): SGHDT, YYEEEE. The CDR3 is 14 residues long. The V end was cut by 3 bases, the J end by 7 bases, with 13 bases between. For the CDR3, the DNA is TGTGCCAGCAGCTCGGACAGTTGGGGTGAAAAACTGTTTTTT. As protein: CASSSDSWGEKLFF.

This clonotype was detected only a few times. A much larger clone differs by one base, so this may be a read error. The gene calls are TRBV28 and TRBJ1-5; D possibly corresponds to TRBD1 (5 bases). Trimming took off 11 bases at V and 3 bases at J, with 14 bases between the two ends. The CDR3 has 13 residues. Looked up from germline, CDR1 is MDHEN and CDR2 is SYDVKM. CDR3 sequence: CAPQDSHNQPQHF. The CDR3 DNA follows: TGTGCCCCCCAAGACAGCCACAATCAGCCCCAGCATTTT. The full variable domain, its missing parts supplied by reference TRBV28 and TRBJ1-5, is DVKVTQSSRYLVKRTGEKVFLECVQDMDHENMFWYRQDPGLGLRLIYFSYDVKMKEKGDIPEGYSVSREKKERFSLILESASTNQTSMYLCAPQDSHNQPQHFGDGTRLSIL.

This clonotype was detected a few times. The V gene is TRBV7-9, the J gene TRBJ1-1, with TRBD1 as a possible D gene (5 bases). Germline CDR1 is SEHNR and CDR2 is FQNEAQ (reference sequence). The CDR3 is 15 amino acids. Trimming left V 1 base short and J 4 bases short, with 13 bases between. CDR3 sequence (DNA): TGTGCCAGCAGCTTAGTTCAGGGAGTAAGCACTGAAGCTTTCTTT. Protein sequence: CASSLVQGVSTEAFF.

This clonotype was picked up a small number of times. The rearrangement joins TRBV27 to TRBJ1-6; D is uncertain. Germline V gene sequence: CDR1 MNHEY, CDR2 SMNVEV (reference sequence). This CDR3 spans 13 amino acids. Trimming took off 3 bases at V and 6 bases at J, with 6 bases between the two ends. CDR3 coding DNA: TGTGCCAGCAGTTTTCAGAGTAATTCACCCCTCCACTTT. Residues: CASSFQSNSPLHF.

The table lists this clonotype with many counts. The rearrangement links TRBV7-2 to TRBJ2-7; no clear D gene. The CDR3 is made up of 15 amino acids. V dropped 4 bases and J dropped 3 bases, with 16 bases sitting between them. Germline V CDR1 and CDR2: SGHTA, FQGNSA. The CDR3 loop reads CASSSLDPTGYEQYF. The CDR3, as DNA: TGTGCCAGCAGCTCCCTTGACCCGACCGGCTACGAGCAGTACTTC.

This clonotype has at least ten counts. The chain employs TRBV13 and TRBJ2-1; no reliable D call. V lost 0 bases to trimming and J lost 9 bases, with 12 bases between them. CDR1 and CDR2 (germline): PRHDT, FYEKMQ (reference sequence). CDR3 length: 14 residues. This CDR3 is CASSLGRADGEQFF. DNA of the CDR3: TGTGCCAGCAGCTTAGGCCGGGCTGACGGTGAGCAGTTCTTC.

This clonotype was seen only a few times. V and J are TRBV7-3 and TRBJ2-6, with D possibly matching TRBD1 (6 bases). The CDR3 extends over 14 amino acids. Trimming left V 5 bases short and J 7 bases short, with 12 bases between. Germline V gene lookup returns CDR1 SGHTA and CDR2 FQGTGA. Here the CDR3 reads CASSTTGSANVLTF. The DNA of the CDR3 is TGTGCCAGCAGCACCACAGGGTCCGCCAACGTCCTGACTTTC. The variable domain in full, completed from reference TRBV7-3 and TRBJ2-6, reads GAGVSQTPSNKVTEKGKYVELRCDPISGHTALYWYRQSLGQGPEFLIYFQGTGAADDSGLPNDRFFAVRPEGSVSTLKIQRTERGDSAVYLCASSTTGSANVLTFGAGSRLTVL.

The sample holds many counts of this clonotype. The CDR3 spells CASARNEQFF. CDR3 bases: TGTGCCAGCGCGAGGAATGAGCAGTTCTTC. The rearrangement joins TRBV6-2 or TRBV6-3 to TRBJ2-1; D not resolved. This CDR3 comprises 10 residues. CDR1 and CDR2 from the germline V gene are MNHEY and SVGEGT. Trimming pared 8 bases from V and 7 bases from J, leaving 6 bases between.

The V gene is TRBV4-1, the J gene TRBJ2-3; possible D gene TRBD2, 7 bases. Germline values: CDR1 MGHRA, CDR2 YSYEKL. CDR3 length: 18 residues. Trimming took off 0 bases at V and 2 bases at J, with 18 bases between the two ends. CDR3 residues: CASSQEAGWGGPTDTQYF. CDR3 DNA sequence: TGCGCCAGCAGCCAAGAGGCGGGGTGGGGGGGCCCCACAGATACGCAGTATTTT.

This clonotype appeared a few times. The chain combines TRBV7-3 with TRBJ2-3; 11 nucleotides match TRBD1. Losses at the gene ends were 1 base for V and 6 bases for J; bases not matched to a gene: 6. Per germline, CDR1 SGHTA and CDR2 FQGTGA. The CDR3 is 16 residues long. The CDR3 sequence: CASSLMPGQGADTQYF. CDR3 coding DNA: TGTGCCAGCAGCTTAATGCCAGGACAGGGGGCTGATACGCAGTATTTT.

On this clonotype itself: This may be a read error: a much more frequent sequence differs by one nucleotide. The V gene is TRBV9, the J gene TRBJ2-3, with a tentative D call TRBD2 (5 bases). The V gene's germline CDR1 is SGDLS and CDR2 YYNGEE. This CDR3 comprises 13 residues. The CDR3 DNA follows: TGTGCCAGCAGCGGACCGGGATCAGATACGCTGTATTTT. Its protein product is CASSGPGSDTLYF.

The CDR3 loop reads CASSLPVVGDISYEQYF. Here the CDR3 DNA reads TGTGCCAGCAGCTTACCCGTCGTGGGGGACATCTCCTACGAGCAGTACTTC. The V gene is TRBV7-9, the J gene TRBJ2-7; weak D call: TRBD1 (6 bases). Germline CDR1 SEHNR, CDR2 FQNEAQ (reference sequence). The CDR3 length is 17 residues. V lost 2 bases and J 0 bases, leaving 17 bases between the germline ends. Supplemented by reference TRBV7-9 and TRBJ2-7, the full variable domain reads DTGVSQNPRHKITKRGQNVTFRCDPISEHNRLYWYRQTLGQGPEFLTYFQNEAQLEKSRLLSDRFSAERPKGSFSTLEIQRTEQGDSAMYLCASSLPVVGDISYEQYFGPGTRLTVT.

This clonotype was seen repeatedly, ten times or more. V is TRBV27 and J is TRBJ2-7, with D possibly matching TRBD2 (6 bases). The germline CDR1 and CDR2 sequences are MNHEY and SMNVEV (reference sequence). There are 15 residues in the CDR3. Trimming removed 6 bases from V and 2 bases from J, with 17 bases in between. The CDR3 protein is CASSPGLRITYEQYF. The CDR3 coding sequence is TGTGCCAGCAGCCCGGGACTCAGGATAACCTACGAGCAGTACTTC.

The V and J genes are TRBV27 and TRBJ2-3; unclear D gene. The germline V and J ends were trimmed by 5 bases and 6 bases, with 15 bases remaining between them. This CDR3 has 14 amino acids. Germline CDR1 is MNHEY and CDR2 is SMNVEV (reference sequence). The DNA for the CDR3 is TGTGCCAGCAGTCCACTCAATACTCGCGATACGCAGTATTTT. Protein sequence: CASSPLNTRDTQYF.

The rearrangement links TRBV20-1 to TRBJ1-1; 10 bases match TRBD1. The V and J ends lost 2 bases and 1 base, in that order; junction bases with no gene match: 13. CDR1 DFQATT and CDR2 SNEGSKA come from the germline V gene (reference sequence). The CDR3 is made up of 18 amino acids. CDR3: CSARLTGTGEFGNTEAFF. The CDR3 DNA reads TGCAGTGCTAGATTAACCGGGACAGGGGAATTTGGGAACACTGAAGCTTTCTTT.

Worth noting for this clonotype: A much larger clone differs by one base, so this may be a read error. The chain combines TRBV5-1 with TRBJ2-7, with D perhaps matching TRBD1 (5 bases). The CDR3 extends over 14 amino acids. The V gene's germline CDR1 is SGHRS and CDR2 YFSETQ. The CDR3 spells CASSLGTDTYERYF. For the CDR3, the DNA is TGCGCCAGCAGCTTGGGGACGGACACCTACGAGCGGTACTTC.

This clonotype turned up a few times. The germline gene is not matched at one end of the junction; a read error may be the cause. The chain carries TRBV7-9 and TRBJ1-1, with D hard to call. The CDR3 sequence is 13 residues long. Germline CDR1 SEHNR, CDR2 FQNEAQ (reference sequence). CDR3 DNA: TGTGCCAGCAGCCCCCCGTTGGGAACTGAAGCTCTCTTT. Translation: CASSPPLGTEALF.

This clonotype was counted many times. V and J are TRBV29-1 and TRBJ2-1; D not resolved. The V end was cut by 3 bases, the J end by 8 bases, with 8 bases between. CDR3 length: 11 amino acids. Per the germline V gene, CDR1 is SQVTM and CDR2 is ANQGSEA. The CDR3 DNA reads as TGCAGCGTTGACCTTCTCGATGAGCAGTTCTTC. This gives the protein CSVDLLDEQFF.

This clonotype was detected many times. The gene calls are TRBV7-9 and TRBJ2-2; D gene unclear. V was pared by 5 bases and J by 5 bases, with 9 bases between. Germline values: CDR1 SEHNR, CDR2 FQNEAQ (reference sequence). CDR3 length: 13 amino acids. CDR3 DNA sequence: TGTGCCAGCAGCATACTTGAGACCGGGGAGCTGTTTTTT. Amino acids: CASSILETGELFF.

This clonotype was observed many times. The chain has TRBV20-1 and TRBJ2-7; 8 bases fit TRBD1. CDR3 length: 17 amino acids. The junction had 18 bases not matched to a gene; V was cut back by 2 bases and J by 6 bases. Germline CDR1 reads DFQATT; CDR2 reads SNEGSKA (reference sequence). CDR3 coding DNA: TGCAGTGCTAGACCCACAGAGGCGACAGGGGTCATCTCCGAGCAGTACTTC. Protein: CSARPTEATGVISEQYF.

This clonotype has only a few counts. The V and J genes are TRBV5-1 and TRBJ2-3; TRBD2 matches 9 bases. The trim removed 1 base at V and 2 bases at J, leaving 5 bases unmatched. Germline V CDR1 and CDR2: SGHRS, YFSETQ. CDR3 length: 16 residues. CDR3 nucleotides: TGCGCCAGCAGCTTGCTGGCTAGCGGGAACACAGATACGCAGTATTTT. It codes for CASSLLASGNTDTQYF.

This clonotype showed up just a few times. This sequence joins TRBV24-1 and TRBJ2-2; 12 bases are a match to TRBD1. The CDR3 runs to 17 residues. Germline values: CDR1 KGHDR, CDR2 SFDVKD. J was trimmed by 8 bases and V by 9 bases; bases with no gene match: 15. The CDR3 nucleotides read TGTGCCACCCGCGGGCCCGGGACAGGGGGCTTGACGGGGGAGCTGTTTTTT. This codes for CATRGPGTGGLTGELFF.